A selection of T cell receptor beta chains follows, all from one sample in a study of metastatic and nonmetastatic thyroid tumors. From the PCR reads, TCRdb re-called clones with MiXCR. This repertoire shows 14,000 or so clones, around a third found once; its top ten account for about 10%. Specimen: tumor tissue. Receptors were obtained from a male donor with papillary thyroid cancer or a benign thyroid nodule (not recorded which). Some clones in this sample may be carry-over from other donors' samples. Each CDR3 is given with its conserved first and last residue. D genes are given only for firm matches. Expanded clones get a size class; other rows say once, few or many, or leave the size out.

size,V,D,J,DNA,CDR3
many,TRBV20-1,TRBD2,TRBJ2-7,TGCAGTGCTAGAGATGAGGGGCGGACTAGCGGGAGGTACTCCTACGAGCAGTACTTC,CSARDEGRTSGRYSYEQYF
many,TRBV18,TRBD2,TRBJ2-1,TGTGCCAGCTCACCAGGACTAGCGGACAATGAGCAGTTCTTC,CASSPGLADNEQFF
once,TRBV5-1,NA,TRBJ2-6,TGCGCCAGCAGCTTAGCAGGATCTGGGGCCAACGTCCTGACTTTC,CASSLAGSGANVLTF
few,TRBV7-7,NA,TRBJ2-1,TGTGCTAGCAGCTTAGGGCTAGTGTGGGGGGGCGGCAATGAGCAGTTCTTC,CASSLGLVWGGGNEQFF
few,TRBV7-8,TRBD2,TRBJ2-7,TGTGCCAGCAGCTTCCCTAGCGGGAGGTTTGCCTACGAGCAGTACTTC,CASSFPSGRFAYEQYF
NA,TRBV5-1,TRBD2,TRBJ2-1,TGCGCCAGCAGCTGGGTCCGGGGACTAGCTTGGAATGAGCATTTCTTC,CASSWVRGLAWNEHFF
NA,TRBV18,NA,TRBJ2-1,TGTGCCAGCTCACCGCTGAATGAGCAGTTCTTC,CASSPLNEQFF
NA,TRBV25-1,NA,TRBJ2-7,TGTTCCAGCAGGCTGGGGGTTTCCTTCGAGCAGTACTTC,CSSRLGVSFEQYF
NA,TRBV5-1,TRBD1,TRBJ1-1,TGCGCCAGCAGACGACCGGGACAGGGGGCGTCGGGCACTGAAGCTTTCTTT,CASRRPGQGASGTEAFF
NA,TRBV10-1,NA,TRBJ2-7,TGCGCCATCAGAGAACGCTCCGGGCCGATCACGTACGACCAGTACTTC,CAIRERSGPITYDQYF
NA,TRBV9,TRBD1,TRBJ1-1,TGTGCCAGCAGCATCCACAGGGGCGGTCCGGGGAACACTGAAGCTTTCTTT,CASSIHRGGPGNTEAFF
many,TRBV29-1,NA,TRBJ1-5,TGCAGCGTATCACATGGAAATCAGCCCCAGCATTTT,CSVSHGNQPQHF
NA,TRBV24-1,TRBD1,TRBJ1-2,TGTGCCACCAGTGACCCGGGACAGGACTATTATGTCTATGGCTACACCTTC,CATSDPGQDYYVYGYTF
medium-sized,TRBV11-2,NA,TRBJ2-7,TGTGCCAGCAGTTCAATAATAGGTAGGGGGGCATACGAGCAGTACTTC,CASSSIIGRGAYEQYF
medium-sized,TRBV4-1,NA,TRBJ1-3,TGCGCCAGCAGCCAAGTTTTGACGGGAGTCTCTGGAAACACCATATATTTT,CASSQVLTGVSGNTIYF
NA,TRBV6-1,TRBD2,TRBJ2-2,TGTGCCAGCACCCGACTAGCGGGAGGTCTAGCAGGGGAGCTGTTTTTT,CASTRLAGGLAGELFF
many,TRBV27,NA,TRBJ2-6,TGTGCCAGCACAGGGGCCTTTCTCTCCTCTGGGGCCAACGTCCTGACTTTC,CASTGAFLSSGANVLTF
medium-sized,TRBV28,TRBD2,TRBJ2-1,TGTGCCAGCAGTCCAGGGGGATGGACTAGCGGCTCCTACAATGAGCAGTTCTTC,CASSPGGWTSGSYNEQFF
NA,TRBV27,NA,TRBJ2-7,TGTGCCAGCAGTTTAGGCGCTAGCTTATCCGTTGCCTACGAGCAGTACTTC,CASSLGASLSVAYEQYF
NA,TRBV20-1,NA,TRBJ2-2,TGCAGTGCTAGAGATCTGACGGCCGGTGGGGAGCTTTTTTTT,CSARDLTAGGELFF